This TCR beta chain was sequenced during a study of shared clonotypes between healthy human individuals. Sequenced by immunoSEQ multiplex PCR; TCRdb stores in-frame clones only, minus some. The table has about a million clones, under 80% seen once. This CDR3 region has 19 residues. The V and J ends lost 4 bases and 2 bases, in that order; junction bases with no gene match: 17. Germline CDR1 GTSNPN, CDR2 SVGIG (reference sequence). The sample taken for sequencing was memory CD4+ T cells sorted from blood. Subset specified: CD45RA-negative fraction. V usage is TRBV30 and J usage is TRBJ2-3; 11 bases line up with TRBD2. The sequence was collected from a man aged 18 to 30 in good health. CDR3 bases: TGTGCCTGGACCCCATTCCCCGCGCCACTAGCGGGAGTCACAGATACGCAGTATTTT. Translated: CAWTPFPAPLAGVTDTQYF.